This T cell receptor beta chain was sequenced in a study of OX40 agonist ivuxolimab in advanced cancers. About the research overall: Patients in the trial were receiving intravenous ivuxolimab every 2 weeks, at doses of 0.01 to 10 mg/kg. Participants, 75% to 85% male, averaged around 64 years of age, ranging from roughly 23 to 80.

Repertoires were generated with immunoSEQ multiplex PCR, while TCRdb's copy carries only in-frame clones and drops some. The sample lists more than 50,000 clones, 79% occurring once. The CDR3 is 15 residues long. Per germline, CDR1 GTSNPN and CDR2 SVGIG (reference sequence). J lost 5 bases, V lost 1 base, and 11 bases had no gene match. As regards this clone: Its antigen is as yet unknown.

Study results and caveats: Circulating CD4+ and CD8+ T cells showed clonal expansion by week 6 at 0.1 to 3.0 mg/kg.

The J gene is TRBJ2-7, the V gene TRBV30, with TRBD1 matching 7 bases. Sequencing used CD4+ or CD8+ T cells sorted from blood, obtained in a trial of the OX40 agonist ivuxolimab. The origin of this receptor is an adult with an advanced solid tumor such as melanoma, head and neck, liver or kidney cancer. The CDR3 sequence: CAWSAMDRSLNEQYF. Written as DNA, the CDR3 is TGTGCCTGGAGTGCAATGGACAGGAGCTTGAACGAGCAGTACTTC.